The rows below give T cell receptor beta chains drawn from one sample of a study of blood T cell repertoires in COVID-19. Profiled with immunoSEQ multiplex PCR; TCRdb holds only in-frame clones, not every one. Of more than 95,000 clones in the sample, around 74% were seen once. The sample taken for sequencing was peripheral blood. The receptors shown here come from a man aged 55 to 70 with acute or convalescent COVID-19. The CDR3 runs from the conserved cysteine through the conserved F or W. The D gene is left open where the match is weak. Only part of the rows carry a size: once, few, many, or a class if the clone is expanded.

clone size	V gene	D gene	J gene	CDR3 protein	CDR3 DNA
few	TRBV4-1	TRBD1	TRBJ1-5	CASSQDHYRGPQPQHF	TGCGCCAGCAGCCAAGATCATTACAGGGGGCCGCAGCCCCAGCATTTT
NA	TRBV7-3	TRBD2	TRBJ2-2	CASSPRGLAGGPGTGELFF	TGTGCCAGCAGCCCCCGGGGACTAGCGGGGGGGCCCGGCACCGGGGAGCTGTTTTTT
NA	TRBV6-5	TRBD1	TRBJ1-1	CASNTQGAAAFF	TGTGCCAGCAACACCCAGGGGGCTGCGGCTTTCTTT
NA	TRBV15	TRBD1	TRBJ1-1	CATSRVAGGTEAFF	TGTGCCACCAGCAGAGTTGCAGGGGGTACTGAAGCTTTCTTT
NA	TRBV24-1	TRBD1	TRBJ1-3	CATKTGEGATASGNTIYF	TGTGCCACCAAAACGGGAGAGGGGGCTACCGCCTCTGGAAACACCATATATTTT
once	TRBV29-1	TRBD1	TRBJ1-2	CSVVGQDYGYTF	TGCAGCGTGGTCGGACAGGACTATGGCTACACCTTC
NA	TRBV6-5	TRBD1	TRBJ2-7	CASSLDRGRSHEQYF	TGTGCCAGCAGTTTGGACAGGGGGCGATCGCACGAGCAGTACTTC
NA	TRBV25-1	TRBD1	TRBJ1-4	CASSETRQGINEKLFF	TGTGCCAGCAGTGAGACCAGACAGGGGATTAATGAAAAACTGTTTTTT
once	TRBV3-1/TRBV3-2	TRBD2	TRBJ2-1	CASSRGTTFYNEQFF	TGTGCCAGCAGCCGGGGGACTACCTTCTACAATGAGCAGTTCTTC
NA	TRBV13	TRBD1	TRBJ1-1	CASCTGGAAEAFF	TGTGCCAGCTGCACAGGGGGCGCGGCTGAAGCTTTCTTT
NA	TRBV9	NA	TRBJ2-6	CASSVLGGYSGANVLTF	TGTGCCAGCAGCGTATTAGGAGGGTACTCTGGGGCCAACGTCCTGACTTTC
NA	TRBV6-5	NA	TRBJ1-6	CASTRGSDSPLHF	TGTGCCAGCACTCGAGGCTCGGATTCACCCCTCCACTTT
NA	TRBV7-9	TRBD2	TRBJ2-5	CASSSQNRLAQETQYF	TGTGCCAGCAGCTCACAGAACAGACTAGCGCAAGAGACCCAGTACTTC
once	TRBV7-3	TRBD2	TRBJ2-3	CASSFSGGDSDTQYF	TGTGCCAGCAGCTTTAGCGGGGGGGACTCAGATACGCAGTATTTT
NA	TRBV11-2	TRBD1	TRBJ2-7	CASSLAPPGQGSYEQYF	TGTGCCAGCAGCTTAGCCCCACCGGGACAGGGCTCCTACGAGCAGTACTTC
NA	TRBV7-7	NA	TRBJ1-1	CASSLQQNTEAFF	TGTGCCAGCAGCTTACAACAGAACACTGAAGCTTTCTTT
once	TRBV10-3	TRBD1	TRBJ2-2	CAISASPGQGARAGELFF	TGTGCCATCAGTGCATCTCCGGGACAGGGGGCTAGGGCCGGGGAGCTGTTTTTT
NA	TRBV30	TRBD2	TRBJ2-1	CAWETSGRGNEQFF	TGTGCCTGGGAGACTAGCGGGAGGGGTAATGAGCAGTTCTTC
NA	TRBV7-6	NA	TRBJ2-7	CASSLAPATPARPYEQYF	TGTGCCAGCAGCTTAGCGCCGGCAACCCCAGCTAGACCCTACGAGCAGTACTTC
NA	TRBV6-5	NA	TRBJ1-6	CASSRGWDTNSPLHF	TGTGCCAGCAGTCGCGGTTGGGACACTAATTCACCCCTCCACTTT
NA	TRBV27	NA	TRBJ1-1	CASSPRAFGNTEAFF	TGTGCCAGCAGTCCCCGAGCCTTTGGGAACACTGAAGCTTTCTTT
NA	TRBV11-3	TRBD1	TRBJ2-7	CASSDLRDRGSYEQYF	TGTGCCAGCAGCGATCTTAGGGACAGGGGGTCCTACGAGCAGTACTTC
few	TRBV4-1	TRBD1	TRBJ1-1	CASSSRQGNTEAFF	TGCGCCAGCAGCTCACGACAGGGTAACACTGAAGCTTTCTTT
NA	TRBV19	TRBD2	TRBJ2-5	CASMPSGITGKTQYF	TGTGCCAGTATGCCTAGCGGGATAACCGGGAAGACCCAGTACTTC
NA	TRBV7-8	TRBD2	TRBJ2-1	CASSSGLASYNEQFF	TGTGCCAGCAGCTCGGGACTAGCTTCCTACAATGAGCAGTTCTTC
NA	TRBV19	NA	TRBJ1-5	CASSPPVNSNQPQHF	TGTGCCAGTAGTCCACCAGTAAATAGCAATCAGCCCCAGCATTTT
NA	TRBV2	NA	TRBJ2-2	CASSLGAGELFF	TGTGCCAGCAGCCTAGGAGCCGGGGAGCTGTTTTTT
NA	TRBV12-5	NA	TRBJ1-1	CASGLGSGTEAFF	TGTGCTAGTGGTTTAGGGAGTGGCACTGAAGCTTTCTTT
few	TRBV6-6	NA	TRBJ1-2	CASSTGTGYTF	TGTGCCAGCAGTACAGGGACTGGCTACACCTTC
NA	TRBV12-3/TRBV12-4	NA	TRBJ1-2	CASNEGGTYGYTF	TGTGCCAGCAACGAAGGGGGAACCTATGGCTACACCTTC
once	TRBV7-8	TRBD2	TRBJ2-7	CASSLERGDSYEQYF	TGTGCCAGCAGCTTAGAACGGGGGGACTCCTACGAGCAGTACTTC
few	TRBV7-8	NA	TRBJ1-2	CASSLGWSTYGYTF	TGTGCCAGCAGCTTAGGGTGGTCTACCTATGGCTACACCTTC
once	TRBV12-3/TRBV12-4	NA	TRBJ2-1	CASRRQGYEQFF	TGTGCCAGCAGGCGCCAGGGGTATGAGCAGTTCTTC
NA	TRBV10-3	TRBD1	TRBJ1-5	CATSPGQGGGSNQPQHF	TGTGCCACGAGCCCCGGGCAGGGGGGAGGTAGCAATCAGCCCCAGCATTTT
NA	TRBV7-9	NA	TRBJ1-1	CASSLHQGSTEAFF	TGTGCCAGCAGCTTACATCAGGGTTCCACTGAAGCTTTCTTT
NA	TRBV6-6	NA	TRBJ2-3	CASSSALSGTQYF	TGTGCCAGCAGCAGCGCTCTATCGGGTACGCAGTATTTT
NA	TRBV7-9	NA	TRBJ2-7	CASSAPYVGERYEQYF	TGTGCCAGCAGCGCCCCTTATGTGGGAGAAAGGTACGAGCAGTACTTC